The 14 T cell receptor beta chains presented below share a single source sample, sequenced in a study of shared clonotypes between healthy human individuals. The naive CD8 subset, CD45RO-negative cells positively selected for CCR7, excluded terminally differentiated effector memory CD45RA+ cells. Generated by immunoSEQ multiplex PCR, the TCRdb table keeps only in-frame clones and is missing some. The sample carries some 2,000,000 clones, around 96% recorded once. Sequences were obtained from naive CD8+ T cells sorted from blood. These receptor sequences come from a man younger than 35 in good health.

This chain links TRBV13 with TRBJ2-1; D perhaps matches TRBD1 (6 bases). V shed 1 base and J shed 8 bases, with 12 bases lying between them. Germline CDR1 is PRHDT and CDR2 is FYEKMQ (reference sequence). This CDR3 has 14 residues. The CDR3 DNA sequence: TGTGCCAGCAGCTTAGTCGCAGGGGTGGATGAGCAGTTCTTC. It encodes CASSLVAGVDEQFF.

In DNA, the CDR3 is TGTGCCAGTAGTATATCCGTACAGGCCCTCGACGGTGAGCAGTTCTTC. The encoded protein is CASSISVQALDGEQFF. V gene TRBV19 combines with J gene TRBJ2-1, with D possibly TRBD1 on 5 matching bases. There are 16 residues in the CDR3. Germline lookup yields CDR1 LNHDA and CDR2 SQIVND (reference sequence). V was shortened by 2 bases and J by 9 bases, with 20 bases between the two germline ends. Supplemented by reference TRBV19 and TRBJ2-1, the full variable domain reads DGGITQSPKYLFRKEGQNVTLSCEQNLNHDAMYWYRQDPGQGLRLIYYSQIVNDFQKGDIAEGYSVSREKKESFPLTVTSAQKNPTAFYLCASSISVQALDGEQFFGPGTRLTVL.

The chain employs TRBV4-1 and TRBJ2-3; a weak D match, TRBD2 (6 bases). Germline lookup yields CDR1 MGHRA and CDR2 YSYEKL. V was cut by 0 bases and J by 6 bases, with 13 bases left in between. The CDR3 sequence is 15 residues long. CDR3 bases: TGCGCCAGCAGCCAAGATCAGGCGGGGTATGATACGCAGTATTTT. Translating gives CASSQDQAGYDTQYF.

On this clone itself: The junction differs from germline at one of its ends, possibly a read error. This chain joins TRBV27 and TRBJ2-7; the D gene is possibly TRBD2 (5 bases). The CDR3 length is 13 residues. Germline V lookup: CDR1 MNHEY, CDR2 SMNVEV (reference sequence). In DNA form, the CDR3 reads TGTGCCAGCAGTTCCCCTGGAGCTACACTAGTCAACTTC. Translated: CASSSPGATLVNF.

The chain uses TRBV19 and TRBJ1-5; D is possibly TRBD1 (5 bases). The CDR3 has 15 residues. Germline V gives CDR1 LNHDA, CDR2 SQIVND (reference sequence). The V and J ends lost 2 bases and 5 bases respectively, with 13 bases between them. CDR3 nucleotide sequence: TGTGCCAGTAGTATATACGGGACGGAGGATCAGCCCCAGCATTTT. It translates to CASSIYGTEDQPQHF. Using reference TRBV19 and TRBJ1-5 for the parts outside the CDR3, the full variable domain is DGGITQSPKYLFRKEGQNVTLSCEQNLNHDAMYWYRQDPGQGLRLIYYSQIVNDFQKGDIAEGYSVSREKKESFPLTVTSAQKNPTAFYLCASSIYGTEDQPQHFGDGTRLSIL.

The chain carries TRBV5-4 and TRBJ2-3; TRBD1 aligns across 7 bases. Germline-derived CDR1 and CDR2 are SGHNT and YYREEE (reference sequence). With 9 bases clipped from V and 1 base from J, the junction kept 11 bases outside the gene matches. The CDR3 covers 15 residues. The CDR3 reads CATKGASTGTDTQYF. The CDR3 DNA reads TGTGCCACGAAGGGGGCATCCACTGGCACAGATACGCAGTATTTT.

V and J are TRBV6-6 and TRBJ1-2; no clear D. CDR3 length: 15 amino acids. Germline V gene lookup returns CDR1 MNHNY and CDR2 SVGAGI (reference sequence). Trimming pared 0 bases from V and 2 bases from J, leaving 10 bases between. This chain's CDR3 is CASSYSNELNYGYTF. In nucleotides, the CDR3 is TGTGCCAGCAGTTACTCGAACGAATTAAACTATGGCTACACCTTC.

CDR3 sequence: CASSVGGGTLGDEQYF. The CDR3 region has the DNA TGTGCCAGCAGCGTAGGCGGAGGGACGCTTGGGGACGAGCAGTACTTC. This chain joins TRBV9 and TRBJ2-7; the D gene is possibly TRBD2 (6 bases). Trimming took off 0 bases at V and 5 bases at J, with 18 bases between the two ends. Per germline, CDR1 SGDLS and CDR2 YYNGEE. This CDR3 comprises 16 residues. Full variable domain (outside the CDR3, taken from reference TRBV9 and TRBJ2-7): DSGVTQTPKHLITATGQRVTLRCSPRSGDLSVYWYQQSLDQGLQFLIQYYNGEERAKGNILERFSAQQFPDLHSELNLSSLELGDSALYFCASSVGGGTLGDEQYFGPGTRLTVT.

The rearrangement links TRBV30 to TRBJ1-1; tentative D call: TRBD1 (5 bases). Germline CDR1 is GTSNPN and CDR2 is SVGIG (reference sequence). This CDR3 is built from 12 residues. V lost 3 bases to trimming and J lost 7 bases, with 12 bases between them. CDR3 nucleotides: TGTGCCTGGAGGTACAGGAGTTTTGAAGCTTTCTTT. Translated: CAWRYRSFEAFF.

The chain employs TRBV28 and TRBJ2-3; D is possibly TRBD1 or TRBD2 (6 bases each). The CDR3 runs to 14 residues. In germline, CDR1 is MDHEN, CDR2 SYDVKM. V lost 6 bases, J lost 2 bases, and 12 bases lay in between. The chain's CDR3 is CASREGGTTDTQYF. CDR3 DNA: TGTGCCAGCAGGGAGGGGGGAACCACAGATACGCAGTATTTT.

As concerns this clone: Other DNA sequences of this sample code for an identical CDR3. The rearrangement links TRBV28 to TRBJ2-7, with unresolved D. CDR3 length equals 14 residues. Germline CDR1 and CDR2: MDHEN and SYDVKM. V was shortened by 3 bases and J by 0 bases, with 9 bases between the two germline ends. CDR3 loop: CASSFVGSSYEQYF. As DNA, the CDR3 is TGTGCCAGCAGTTTCGTCGGAAGCTCCTACGAGCAGTACTTC.

This clone occurred once. The rearrangement links TRBV14 to TRBJ2-7, with 9 bases matching TRBD1. The germline gives CDR1 SGHDN, CDR2 FVKESK. The ends lost 4 bases at V and 6 bases at J; junction bases unmatched: 7. The CDR3 extends over 14 amino acids. Here the CDR3 reads CASSLAGQGFEQYF. The CDR3 bases are TGTGCCAGCAGCCTCGCGGGACAGGGTTTCGAGCAGTACTTC. The full variable domain, its missing parts supplied by reference TRBV14 and TRBJ2-7, is EAGVTQFPSHSVIEKGQTVTLRCDPISGHDNLYWYRRVMGKEIKFLLHFVKESKQDESGMPNNRFLAERTGGTYSTLKVQPAELEDSGVYFCASSLAGQGFEQYFGPGTRLTVT.

J is TRBJ1-2 and V is TRBV7-9; D call uncertain. CDR3 length: 15 residues. Germline V gives CDR1 SEHNR, CDR2 FQNEAQ (reference sequence). V gave up 5 bases and J gave up 4 bases, with 17 bases separating them. Here the CDR3 reads CASSADPLDGYGYTF. As DNA, the CDR3 is TGTGCCAGCAGCGCTGATCCCCTGGATGGCTATGGCTACACCTTC.

J is TRBJ2-2 and V is TRBV6-1; D unclear. The ends were cut back, 6 bases at V and 4 bases at J, with 15 bases in the middle. The CDR3 has 15 residues. The germline CDR1 and CDR2 sequences are MNHNS and SASEGT. CDR3 amino acids: CASRDFVGLTGELFF. The CDR3 region has the DNA TGTGCCAGCAGGGATTTTGTAGGGCTCACCGGGGAGCTGTTTTTT.